What follows are 9 T cell receptor beta chains derived from one specimen sequenced in a study of CD8 T cells in ankylosing spondylitis. Points from the study as a whole: One TCR beta motif, made up of 7 or 8 highly homologous variants, appeared characteristic of ankylosing spondylitis blood.

Their antigen targets remain unknown. In TCRdb, the 5' RACE reads were re-called with MiXCR into one record per CDR3 protein. The sample includes fewer than 550,000 distinct CDR3 sequences, about 5% seen only once; the top ten take under 4.5%. The material sequenced was blood, either unsorted or a sorted T cell fraction (not recorded which). Receptors were obtained from a male donor with ankylosing spondylitis.

This clonotype was counted ten times or more. The CDR3 DNA reads as TGCAGTGCTTCAGGACATCCGGGAGAGGAGCAGTACTTC. Protein product: CSASGHPGEEQYF. The J gene is TRBJ2-7, the V gene TRBV20-1, with D perhaps TRBD2 (6 bases). Trimming pared 5 bases from V and 7 bases from J, leaving 18 bases between. Germline V gives CDR1 DFQATT, CDR2 SNEGSKA (reference sequence). The CDR3 loop spans 13 amino acids.

This clonotype was observed many times. The chain is built from TRBV20-1 and TRBJ2-7; TRBD1 matches at 9 bases. The CDR3 loop spans 17 amino acids. CDR1 DFQATT and CDR2 SNEGSKA come from the germline V gene (reference sequence). The V segment lost 2 bases and the J segment 4 bases; nucleotides outside the gene matches: 15. The CDR3 DNA is TGCAGTGCTAGACCATTTACAGGGGGCGAACCCCCTTACGAGCAGTACTTC. This sequence encodes CSARPFTGGEPPYEQYF.

This clonotype was recorded many times. V gene TRBV27 combines with J gene TRBJ2-3; D not certain. Germline CDR1 MNHEY, CDR2 SMNVEV (reference sequence). The CDR3 has 16 amino acids. V was pared by 1 base and J by 0 bases, with 11 bases between. CDR3 sequence reads: CASSLLRSTSTDTQYF. The CDR3 bases are TGTGCCAGCAGTTTATTAAGGTCTACTAGCACAGATACGCAGTATTTT.

Many counts were recorded for this clonotype. The chain uses TRBV28 and TRBJ1-5; TRBD1 matches 7 bases. The junction had 5 bases not matched to a gene; V was cut back by 6 bases and J by 0 bases. Germline V lookup: CDR1 MDHEN, CDR2 SYDVKM. CDR3 length: 15 residues. Here the CDR3 DNA reads TGTGCCAGCAGGCGGGACAGTTATAGCAATCAGCCCCAGCATTTT. As protein: CASRRDSYSNQPQHF.

This clonotype was counted at least ten times. This sequence joins TRBV20-1 and TRBJ1-2; no reliable D call. Trimming removed 5 bases at V and 2 bases at J, with 3 bases between. The CDR3 extends over 10 amino acids. Per the germline V gene, CDR1 is DFQATT and CDR2 is SNEGSKA (reference sequence). In DNA, the CDR3 is TGCAGTGCTTGGAACTATGGCTACACCTTC. Amino acid sequence: CSAWNYGYTF.

This clonotype appeared once. A much more abundant neighbour one base away suggests this may be a read error. Because it lacks the conserved phenylalanine or tryptophan at the end, this CDR3 is likely a read error. The V and J genes are TRBV5-1 and TRBJ2-1; possibly TRBD1 for D (5 bases). CDR1 and CDR2 from the germline V gene are SGHRS and YFSETQ. V gave up 0 bases and J gave up 7 bases, with 8 bases separating them. This CDR3 has 13 amino acids. This CDR3 reads CASSLAGKNEQFL. The CDR3 DNA reads as TGCGCCAGCAGCTTGGCAGGGAAGAATGAGCAGTTCCTC.

This clonotype was counted ten times or more. The chain combines TRBV20-1 with TRBJ2-3; 16 bases line up with TRBD2. CDR1 is DFQATT, CDR2 SNEGSKA, per germline (reference sequence). Trimming took 4 bases from V and 3 from J; bases not matched to a gene: 4. The CDR3 is 16 residues long. The CDR3 spells CSATGLAGGPTDTQYF. CDR3 nucleotide sequence: TGCAGTGCTACGGGACTAGCGGGAGGGCCAACAGATACGCAGTATTTT.

This clonotype was detected ten times or more. V gene TRBV5-1 combines with J gene TRBJ1-2, with TRBD1 matching 11 bases. CDR1 and CDR2 (germline): SGHRS, YFSETQ. The CDR3 spans 14 residues. The J segment lost 7 bases and the V segment lost 3 bases, leaving 5 bases of the junction unmatched. CDR3 nucleotides: TGCGCCAGCAGCTCGGACAGGGGGCAGGGTGGCTACACCTTC. It translates to CASSSDRGQGGYTF.

This clonotype has just a few counts. V and J are TRBV20-1 and TRBJ2-7, with 8 bases fitting TRBD1. The CDR3 is 14 residues long. In germline, CDR1 is DFQATT, CDR2 SNEGSKA (reference sequence). V gave up 4 bases and J gave up 3 bases; unmatched junction bases: 8. The CDR3 region is CSATFYRGIYEQYF. CDR3 DNA: TGCAGTGCTACCTTCTACAGGGGGATCTACGAGCAGTACTTC.